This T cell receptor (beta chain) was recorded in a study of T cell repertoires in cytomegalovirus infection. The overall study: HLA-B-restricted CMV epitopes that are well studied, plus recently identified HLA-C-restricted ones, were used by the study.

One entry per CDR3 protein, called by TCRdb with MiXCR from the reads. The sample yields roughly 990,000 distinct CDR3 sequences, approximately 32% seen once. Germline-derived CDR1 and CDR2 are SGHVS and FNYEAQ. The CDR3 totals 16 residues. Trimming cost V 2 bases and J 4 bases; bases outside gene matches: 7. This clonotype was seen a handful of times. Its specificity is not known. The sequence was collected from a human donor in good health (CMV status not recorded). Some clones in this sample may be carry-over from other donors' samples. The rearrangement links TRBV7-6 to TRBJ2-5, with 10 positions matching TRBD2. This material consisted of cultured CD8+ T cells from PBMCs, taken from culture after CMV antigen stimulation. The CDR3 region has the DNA TGTGCCAGCAGCTTATCTAGCGGGGGTAGTAGAGAGACCCAGTACTTC. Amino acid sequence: CASSLSSGGSRETQYF.